This T cell receptor (beta chain) was found in a study of cytomegalovirus exposure and HLA in healthy donors. Study-wide background: The same platform was used for the 110 or so validation repertoires and the approximately 670 first-cohort repertoires, a later analysis reported. Overall study results and limits: Rarity marked most TCR sequences, yet some public TCRs occurred in many donors. A few CMV-associated chains proved CMV antigen-specific in vitro.

Germline CDR1 is LNHDA and CDR2 is SQIVND (reference sequence). The CDR3 has 14 residues. V shed 7 bases and J 2 bases; nucleotides not matched to a gene: 7. Among the 120 subjects of the validation cohort, separate from the approximately 660-subject first cohort, were the donors. Sequencing used immunoSEQ multiplex PCR; TCRdb keeps in-frame clones, though not all of them. The data hold around 130,000 clones, with 88% observed a single time. As to this clone: Its matching antigen is unknown.

The chain couples TRBV19 to TRBJ1-1, with 7 bases that match TRBD1. Sequenced input: PBMCs. This TCR was sampled from a man aged 25 to 45 in good health and CMV-seronegative. CDR3 sequence (DNA): TGTGCCAGTATTAAAGGGACAGCTAACACTGAAGCTTTCTTT. Protein: CASIKGTANTEAFF.